This paragraph reports one T cell receptor (beta chain). This specimen comes from a study of blood T cell repertoires in COVID-19. The protocol was immunoSEQ multiplex PCR, while the TCRdb copy is restricted to in-frame clones and leaves out a portion. Of around 160,000 clones in the sample, more than 75% were seen once. This CDR3 contains 17 residues. Germline V gene data show CDR1 as MGHRA and CDR2 as YSYEKL. The germline V and J ends were trimmed by 4 bases and 0 bases, with 18 bases remaining between them. The sample consisted of PBMCs or T cells enriched from blood (not recorded which). This TCR was recovered from a woman in her twenties or thirties with acute COVID-19. V and J are TRBV4-1 and TRBJ1-1; D gene unclear. CDR3 sequence: CASSRSPPTVMNTEAFF. CDR3 sequence (DNA): TGCGCCAGCAGCCGCTCCCCCCCTACGGTCATGAACACTGAAGCTTTCTTT.